A single sample gave rise to the 20 T cell receptor beta chains below, sequenced in a study of CD8 T cells in Susac syndrome. RNA totalling about 0.5 to 1 ug underwent reverse transcription with random hexamers. Via MiXCR, TCRdb re-called the immunoSEQ multiplex PCR reads, giving one row per CDR3 protein. The sample carries some 190,000 distinct CDR3 sequences, 90% to 95% recorded once. Sequencing was performed on CD4+ T cells from PBMCs. Source of these receptors: a human donor in good health.

This clonotype was seen once. The chain couples TRBV19 to TRBJ2-3; no firm D call. Trimming shortened V by 5 bases and J by 1 base, and 4 bases separated the two germline ends. Germline values: CDR1 LNHDA, CDR2 SQIVND (reference sequence). This CDR3 is 12 amino acids long. CDR3 DNA: TGTGCCAGTAGTGAGGGCACAGATACGCAGTATTTT. Translating gives CASSEGTDTQYF. The whole variable domain, filled in from reference TRBV19 and TRBJ2-3, reads DGGITQSPKYLFRKEGQNVTLSCEQNLNHDAMYWYRQDPGQGLRLIYYSQIVNDFQKGDIAEGYSVSREKKESFPLTVTSAQKNPTAFYLCASSEGTDTQYFGPGTRLTVL.

J is TRBJ1-2 and V is TRBV19; 11 bases match TRBD1. CDR1 is LNHDA and CDR2 is SQIVND in the germline V gene (reference sequence). The CDR3 sequence is 15 residues long. V gave up 6 bases and J gave up 6 bases; unmatched junction bases: 9. Here the CDR3 reads CASRTGQGARDGYTF. The CDR3 DNA follows: TGTGCCAGTAGGACTGGACAGGGGGCGAGAGATGGCTACACCTTC.

The chain joins TRBV5-1 to TRBJ2-1; 7 nucleotides match TRBD2. CDR3 size: 17 residues. J gave up 7 bases and V 4 bases, and 17 bases lay outside the gene matches. CDR1 SGHRS and CDR2 YFSETQ come from the germline V gene. The CDR3 spells CASSPLGGSGAGNEQFF. DNA of the CDR3: TGCGCCAGCAGCCCCCTGGGGGGAAGCGGGGCTGGGAATGAGCAGTTCTTC.

The chain couples TRBV7-9 to TRBJ1-5; weak D call: TRBD1 (6 bases). There are 15 residues in the CDR3. Trimming left V 5 bases short and J 1 base short, with 12 bases between. Germline V gene data show CDR1 as SEHNR and CDR2 as FQNEAQ (reference sequence). CDR3 coding DNA: TGTGCCAGCAGCCGGGGTACAGGGAGCAATCAGCCCCAGCATTTT. Its translation is CASSRGTGSNQPQHF.

This clonotype was found once. The DNA for the CDR3 is TGTGCCAGCAGCTTAGAGACAGGAGCCTACAATGAGCAGTTCTTC. This encodes CASSLETGAYNEQFF. The V and J genes are TRBV11-3 and TRBJ2-1, with D perhaps matching TRBD1 (6 bases). The CDR3 contains 15 residues. The V gene's germline CDR1 is SGHNT and CDR2 YENEEA. Trimming shortened V by 0 bases and J by 2 bases, and 8 bases separated the two germline ends.

V gene TRBV23-1 combines with J gene TRBJ1-6; no clear D. TRBV23-1 is given ORF status, its function remaining uncertain. Trimming took off 8 bases at V and 0 bases at J, with 23 bases between the two ends. This CDR3 has 19 amino acids. Here the CDR3 reads CASGGIGPTTSSYNSPLHF. For the CDR3, the DNA is TGCGCCAGCGGAGGGATCGGGCCCACAACCTCCTCCTATAATTCACCCCTCCACTTT.

This sequence joins TRBV2 and TRBJ2-5, with 10 bases matching TRBD1. The CDR3 sequence is 16 residues long. The junction had 9 bases not matched to a gene; V was cut back by 4 bases and J by 4 bases. The germline gives CDR1 SNHLY, CDR2 FYNNEI. Written as DNA, the CDR3 is TGTGCCAGCAGTGTTCGACAGGGGGCATTGGGAGAGACCCAGTACTTC. This translates into CASSVRQGALGETQYF.

The V and J genes are TRBV5-1 and TRBJ2-3; D unresolved. This CDR3 spans 13 amino acids. Germline V CDR1 and CDR2: SGHRS, YFSETQ. The ends were cut back, 2 bases at V and 1 base at J, with 5 bases in the middle. The CDR3: CASSLIGTDTQYF. CDR3 sequence (DNA): TGCGCCAGCAGCTTAATAGGCACAGATACGCAGTATTTT.

The chain carries TRBV5-6 and TRBJ2-7; 8 nucleotides align to TRBD1. CDR1 SGHDT and CDR2 YYEEEE come from the germline V gene. The junction had 11 bases not matched to a gene; V was cut back by 3 bases and J by 9 bases. The CDR3 sequence is 14 residues long. CDR3 region: CASSWRQGFGLQYV. CDR3 coding DNA: TGTGCCAGCAGCTGGCGACAGGGGTTCGGTTTGCAGTACGTC.

The chain uses TRBV12-3 or TRBV12-4 and TRBJ2-2; 11 bases fit TRBD2. This CDR3 has 17 residues. J lost 3 bases, V lost 2 bases, and 5 bases had no gene match. CDR3 DNA: TGTGCCAGCAGTTTATCACTAGCGGGGGTAGACACCGGGGAGCTGTTTTTT. Protein product: CASSLSLAGVDTGELFF.

The V call is TRBV5-6, the J call TRBJ1-4; no reliable D call. Trimming took 2 bases from V and 3 from J, leaving 5 bases between them. The CDR3 length is 13 residues. Germline loops: CDR1 SGHDT, CDR2 YYEEEE. CDR3 DNA sequence: TGTGCCAGCAGCTTACCAGCTAATGAAAAACTGTTTTTT. Its translation is CASSLPANEKLFF. Supplemented by reference TRBV5-6 and TRBJ1-4, the full variable domain reads DAGVTQSPTHLIKTRGQQVTLRCSPKSGHDTVSWYQQALGQGPQFIFQYYEEEERQRGNFPDRFSGHQFPNYSSELNVNALLLGDSALYLCASSLPANEKLFFGSGTQLSVL.

This chain joins TRBV27 and TRBJ1-1, with D perhaps matching TRBD1 (5 bases). There are 13 residues in the CDR3. Germline V gives CDR1 MNHEY, CDR2 SMNVEV (reference sequence). Trimming shortened V by 2 bases and J by 5 bases, and 9 bases separated the two germline ends. CDR3 in amino acids: CASSLQGRTEAFF. CDR3 nucleotide sequence: TGTGCCAGCAGTTTACAGGGTCGGACTGAAGCTTTCTTT.

The chain employs TRBV4-1 and TRBJ1-5; the D gene is possibly TRBD1 (5 bases). Germline V gene lookup returns CDR1 MGHRA and CDR2 YSYEKL. The CDR3 is made up of 16 amino acids. V was cut by 0 bases and J by 1 base, with 10 bases left in between. The CDR3 sequence is CASSQDPGPSNQPQHF. CDR3 coding DNA: TGCGCCAGCAGCCAAGATCCAGGGCCCAGCAATCAGCCCCAGCATTTT.

The CDR3 bases are TGTGCCAGCAGTTACCTGGACAACCTCAATCAGCCCCAGCATTTT. It codes for CASSYLDNLNQPQHF. The chain is built from TRBV6-6 and TRBJ1-5; tentatively, D is TRBD1 (5 bases). The length of the CDR3 is 15 residues. V lost 2 bases to trimming and J lost 3 bases, with 11 bases between them. The V gene's germline CDR1 is MNHNY and CDR2 SVGAGI (reference sequence).

V is TRBV5-1 and J is TRBJ1-1; 10 nucleotides line up with TRBD1. The germline V gene has CDR1 SGHRS and CDR2 YFSETQ. This CDR3 is built from 15 residues. Germline trimming cut 3 bases from V and 5 bases from J; bases unmatched to any gene: 7. The CDR3 here is CASSSGQGGRTEAFF. Written as DNA, the CDR3 is TGCGCCAGCAGCTCAGGACAGGGGGGTCGTACTGAAGCTTTCTTT.

The rearrangement joins TRBV6-6 to TRBJ2-5; the D gene is possibly TRBD2 (5 bases). There are 14 residues in the CDR3. Germline CDR1 is MNHNY and CDR2 is SVGAGI (reference sequence). V lost 5 bases to trimming and J lost 4 bases, with 14 bases between them. As DNA, the CDR3 is TGTGCCAGCAGTCGCCCGAGGAGGTTAGAGACCCAGTACTTC. Protein product: CASSRPRRLETQYF.

The chain recombines TRBV5-4 with TRBJ2-7; 10 bases are a match to TRBD2. V lost 4 bases and J lost 3; bases outside the gene matches: 7. CDR1 SGHNT and CDR2 YYREEE come from the germline V gene (reference sequence). This CDR3 has 15 residues. The CDR3: CASSLPGTSVYEQYF. CDR3 coding DNA: TGTGCCAGCAGCCTTCCCGGGACTAGCGTCTACGAGCAGTACTTC.

The chain combines TRBV7-9 with TRBJ1-1; D is possibly TRBD1 (5 bases). In germline, CDR1 is SEHNR, CDR2 FQNEAQ (reference sequence). V gave up 2 bases and J gave up 5 bases, with 15 bases separating them. The CDR3 has 15 amino acids. CDR3 sequence: CASSLFGGAGTEAFF. In DNA form, the CDR3 reads TGTGCCAGCAGCTTATTCGGCGGGGCCGGAACTGAAGCTTTCTTT.

This chain connects TRBV4-2 to TRBJ2-2; D is possibly TRBD2 (5 bases). Germline V gives CDR1 LGHNA, CDR2 YNFKEQ. The ends were cut back, 6 bases at V and 1 base at J, with 15 bases in the middle. This CDR3 has 16 amino acids. As DNA, the CDR3 is TGTGCCAGCAGTCCGCCGAGCGGATTGAACACCGGGGAGCTGTTTTTT. Its translation is CASSPPSGLNTGELFF.

The genes are TRBV6-5 and TRBJ2-7, with 8 bases that match TRBD2. V lost 5 bases to trimming and J lost 5 bases; unmatched junction nucleotides: 5. Germline V gives CDR1 MNHEY, CDR2 SVGAGI. The CDR3 is 13 amino acids. The CDR3 DNA follows: TGTGCCAGCAGTCGGCGGGAGGCCAACGAGCAGTACTTC. Translation: CASSRREANEQYF.